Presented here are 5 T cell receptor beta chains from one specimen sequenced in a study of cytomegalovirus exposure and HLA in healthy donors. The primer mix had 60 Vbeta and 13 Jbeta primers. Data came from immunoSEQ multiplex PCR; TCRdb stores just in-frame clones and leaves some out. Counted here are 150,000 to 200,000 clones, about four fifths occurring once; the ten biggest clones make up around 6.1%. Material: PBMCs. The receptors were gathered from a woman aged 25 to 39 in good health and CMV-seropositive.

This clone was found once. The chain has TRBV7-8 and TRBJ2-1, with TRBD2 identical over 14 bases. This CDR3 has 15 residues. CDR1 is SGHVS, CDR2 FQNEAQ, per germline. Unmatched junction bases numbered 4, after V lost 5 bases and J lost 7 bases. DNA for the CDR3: TGTGCCAGCAGCATCGGGACTAGCGGGAGTAATGAGCAGTTCTTC. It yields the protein CASSIGTSGSNEQFF.

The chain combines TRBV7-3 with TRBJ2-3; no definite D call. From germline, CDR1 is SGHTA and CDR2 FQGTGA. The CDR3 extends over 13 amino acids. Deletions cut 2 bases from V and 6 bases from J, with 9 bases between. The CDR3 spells CASSLSPSDTQYF. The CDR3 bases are TGTGCCAGCAGCTTATCCCCGTCGGATACGCAGTATTTT.

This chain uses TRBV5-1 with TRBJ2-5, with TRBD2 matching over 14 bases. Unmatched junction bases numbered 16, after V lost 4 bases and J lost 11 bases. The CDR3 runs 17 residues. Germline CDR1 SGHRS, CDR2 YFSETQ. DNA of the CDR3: TGCGCCAGCAGCGACGGGACTAGCGGGAGCCCGCTGCGGGAGCAGTACTTC. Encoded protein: CASSDGTSGSPLREQYF.

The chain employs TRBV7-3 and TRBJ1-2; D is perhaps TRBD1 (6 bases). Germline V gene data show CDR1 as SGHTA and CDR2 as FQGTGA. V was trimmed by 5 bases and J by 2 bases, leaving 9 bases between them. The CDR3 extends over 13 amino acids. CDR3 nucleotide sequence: TGTGCCAGCAGCCCGGACAGAAACTATGGCTACACCTTC. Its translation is CASSPDRNYGYTF.

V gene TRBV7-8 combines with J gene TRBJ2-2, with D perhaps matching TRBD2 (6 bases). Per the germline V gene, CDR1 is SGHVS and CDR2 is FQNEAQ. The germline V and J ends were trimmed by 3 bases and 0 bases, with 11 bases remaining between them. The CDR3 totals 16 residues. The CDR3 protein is CASSFKLASNTGELFF. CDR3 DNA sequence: TGTGCCAGCAGCTTTAAACTAGCTTCGAACACCGGGGAGCTGTTTTTT.